Each of the 17 T cell receptor beta chains below was sequenced from the same sample in a study of T cell responses to AZD1222 COVID-19 vaccine. This table comes from immunoSEQ multiplex PCR, and its TCRdb copy is limited to in-frame clones, with some not included. The sample yields some 92,000 clones, 91% seen once. This material consisted of peripheral blood, taken on day 0 of AZD1222 vaccination. These TCRs come from an adult in good health.

V is TRBV18 and J is TRBJ1-6; D not certain. The germline V gene encodes CDR1 KGHSH and CDR2 LQKENI. The CDR3 length is 17 residues. Trimming shortened V by 2 bases and J by 1 base, and 12 bases separated the two germline ends. This CDR3 is CASSPGPIGSYNSPLHF. For the CDR3, the DNA is TGTGCCAGCTCACCAGGCCCGATCGGGTCCTATAATTCACCCCTCCACTTT.

The V and J genes are TRBV7-9 and TRBJ2-1; TRBD2 is a possible D gene (5 bases). This CDR3 is 17 amino acids long. With 5 bases removed from V and 3 bases from J, the gap between germline ends came to 20 bases. In germline, CDR1 is SEHNR, CDR2 FQNEAQ (reference sequence). This chain's CDR3 is CASSPGPNDRGYNEQFF. The CDR3 coding sequence is TGTGCCAGCAGCCCTGGACCCAACGACCGGGGCTACAATGAGCAGTTCTTC.

This chain joins TRBV7-9 and TRBJ1-4; D unclear. Looked up from germline, CDR1 is SEHNR and CDR2 is FQNEAQ (reference sequence). V lost 8 bases and J lost 8, with 9 bases in between. The CDR3 contains 11 residues. DNA for the CDR3: TGTGCCAGCGGTGGGAGCGAAAAACTGTTTTTT. This codes for CASGGSEKLFF.

This sequence joins TRBV12-3 or TRBV12-4 and TRBJ1-2; perhaps TRBD1 as D (5 bases). V was trimmed by 7 bases and J by 3 bases, leaving 12 bases between them. This CDR3 region has 13 residues. CDR3 bases: TGTGCCAGCACCCAGACAGTTTACTATGGCTACACCTTC. Protein sequence: CASTQTVYYGYTF.

The rearrangement links TRBV14 to TRBJ1-4; possible D gene TRBD1, 5 bases. The germline V and J ends were trimmed by 0 bases and 6 bases, with 17 bases remaining between them. The germline gives CDR1 SGHDN, CDR2 FVKESK. This CDR3 is built from 17 residues. For the CDR3, the DNA is TGTGCCAGCAGCCAAGAAAACTTGGGGACCTGGGATGAAAAACTGTTTTTT. Translated, it gives CASSQENLGTWDEKLFF.

CDR3 sequence: CASSPLAGGQETQYF. DNA for the CDR3: TGTGCCAGCAGCCCACTAGCGGGGGGACAAGAGACCCAGTACTTC. The V and J genes are TRBV5-4 and TRBJ2-5, with 12 bases matching TRBD2. The length of the CDR3 is 15 residues. CDR1 and CDR2 from the germline V gene are SGHNT and YYREEE (reference sequence). With V trimmed by 4 bases and J by 2 bases, 3 bases remained unmatched.

This sequence joins TRBV2 and TRBJ1-6; D unclear. The germline V and J ends were trimmed by 4 bases and 4 bases, with 8 bases remaining between them. This CDR3 is built from 14 residues. The germline gives CDR1 SNHLY, CDR2 FYNNEI. This CDR3 reads CASSVGSYNSPLHF. The CDR3, as DNA: TGTGCCAGCAGTGTTGGCAGTTATAATTCACCCCTCCACTTT.

The CDR3 DNA reads as TGTGCCAGCAGCTCCCTGAGTGGGAGAAAAAATGAGCAGTTCTTC. Its translation: CASSSLSGRKNEQFF. The chain links TRBV11-2 to TRBJ2-1; possibly TRBD2 for D (5 bases). CDR3 size: 15 residues. Germline values: CDR1 SGHAT, CDR2 FQNNGV. V gave up 4 bases and J gave up 7 bases, with 17 bases separating them.

V usage is TRBV7-2 and J usage is TRBJ2-3, with 12 positions matching TRBD1. The V gene end was trimmed by 3 bases and the J gene end by 3 bases; junction bases not matched to a gene: 4. Germline V CDR1 and CDR2: SGHTA, FQGNSA. The CDR3 runs 16 residues. The CDR3 DNA reads as TGTGCCAGCAGCTTGTGGGACAGGGGGCAAACAGATACGCAGTATTTT. It codes for CASSLWDRGQTDTQYF.

The rearrangement links TRBV5-1 to TRBJ2-1, with 14 bases identical to TRBD2. The CDR3 has 18 residues. V gave up 0 bases and J gave up 7 bases; unmatched junction bases: 9. Germline V CDR1 and CDR2: SGHRS, YFSETQ. DNA of the CDR3: TGCGCCAGCAGCTTGGTAGTTTCGGGGACTAGCGGGAGAAATGAGCAGTTCTTC. Amino acid sequence: CASSLVVSGTSGRNEQFF.

This sequence joins TRBV4-1 and TRBJ1-2; possibly TRBD1 for D (5 bases). V lost 4 bases and J 5 bases, leaving 23 bases between the germline ends. The CDR3 contains 17 residues. CDR1 MGHRA and CDR2 YSYEKL come from the germline V gene. CDR3 in DNA: TGCGCCAGCAGCCCCATACCCGATGGGGCGCCCGAATATGGCTACACCTTC. Residues: CASSPIPDGAPEYGYTF.

This chain links TRBV6-1 with TRBJ2-7, with D hard to call. V dropped 1 base and J dropped 0 bases, with 7 bases sitting between them. Germline CDR1 MNHNS, CDR2 SASEGT. The CDR3 has 14 amino acids. The CDR3 is CASSEVGSSYEQYF. In DNA form, the CDR3 reads TGTGCCAGCAGTGAAGTGGGCAGCTCCTACGAGCAGTACTTC.

The chain employs TRBV27 and TRBJ1-6, with TRBD1 as a possible D gene (6 bases). Trimming took 7 bases from V and 9 from J, leaving 16 bases between them. This CDR3 spans 14 amino acids. Looked up from germline, CDR1 is MNHEY and CDR2 is SMNVEV (reference sequence). CDR3 amino acids: CASNMRGAGSPLHF. The CDR3 bases are TGTGCCAGCAACATGAGGGGGGCGGGTTCACCCCTCCACTTT.

The genes are TRBV5-4 and TRBJ2-3, with a possible D match to TRBD2 (6 bases). The V and J ends lost 1 base and 3 bases respectively, with 9 bases between them. CDR1 SGHNT and CDR2 YYREEE come from the germline V gene (reference sequence). This CDR3 contains 14 residues. The CDR3 is CASSLRAGTDTQYF. The DNA for the CDR3 is TGTGCCAGCAGCTTGAGGGCGGGAACAGATACGCAGTATTTT. Drawing the rest from reference TRBV5-4 and TRBJ2-3, the complete variable domain is ETGVTQSPTHLIKTRGQQVTLRCSSQSGHNTVSWYQQALGQGPQFIFQYYREEENGRGNFPPRFSGLQFPNYSSELNVNALELDDSALYLCASSLRAGTDTQYFGPGTRLTVL.

This clone occurred once. The junction and the germline gene differ at one end; a read error may be behind it. The chain couples TRBV5-6 to TRBJ1-1, with TRBD1 matching 7 bases. This CDR3 contains 14 residues. Germline V gene sequence: CDR1 SGHDT, CDR2 YYEEEE. The CDR3 nucleotides are TGTGCCAGCACCTTGCCGGGACAGTACACTGAAGCTTTCTTT. Its protein is CASTLPGQYTEAFF.

J is TRBJ1-5 and V is TRBV19, with TRBD1 identical over 7 bases. CDR3 length: 13 amino acids. The V gene's germline CDR1 is LNHDA and CDR2 SQIVND (reference sequence). The V segment lost 8 bases and the J segment 4 bases; nucleotides outside the gene matches: 5. For the CDR3, the DNA is TGTGCCAGTGGACAGGCCGTAAATCAGCCCCAGCATTTT. This sequence encodes CASGQAVNQPQHF.

This chain uses TRBV7-2 with TRBJ2-6; D ambiguous. CDR1 and CDR2 (germline): SGHTA, FQGNSA. The CDR3 spans 15 residues. Between the trimmed V and J ends, which lost 2 bases and 0 bases, there was a span of 5 bases. The DNA for the CDR3 is TGTGCCAGCAGCTTATTAGCCTCTGGGGCCAACGTCCTGACTTTC. Encoded protein: CASSLLASGANVLTF.